The 20 T cell receptor beta chains listed next were all sequenced from one sample in a study of CD8+ T cells in alopecia areata. Described treatment: oral pan-JAK inhibitor, 5-10 mg twice daily. Extraction of RNA preceded its reverse transcription into cDNA, which served as the sequencing template. Data came from immunoSEQ multiplex PCR; TCRdb stores just in-frame clones and leaves some out. Of hundreds of thousands of clones listed, approximately 70% are singletons. Here the sequenced sample was CD4+ T cells sorted from blood, taken between weeks 44 and 45, from a patient treated with tofacitinib. The receptors derive from a human donor with alopecia areata.

The CDR3 DNA sequence: TGTGCCAGCAGCTTATGGGGGGGGCAGTACTTC. Translating gives CASSLWGGQYF. The gene calls are TRBV11-2 and TRBJ2-7; 7 bases line up with TRBD2. The CDR3 is 11 residues long. V shed 2 bases, J shed 9 bases, and the junction held 1 base outside the gene matches. The germline V gene has CDR1 SGHAT and CDR2 FQNNGV.

This sequence joins TRBV4-3 and TRBJ1-1; tentative D call: TRBD1 (6 bases). CDR3 length: 15 amino acids. Germline-derived CDR1 and CDR2 are LGHNA and YSLEER. V dropped 4 bases and J dropped 1 base, with 13 bases sitting between them. In nucleotides, the CDR3 is TGCGCCAGCAGCCGAATGGGACACTCGAACACTGAAGCTTTCTTT. This gives the protein CASSRMGHSNTEAFF.

The chain carries TRBV7-9 and TRBJ1-2; no definite D call. There are 16 residues in the CDR3. The germline CDR1 and CDR2 sequences are SEHNR and FQNEAQ (reference sequence). Trimming left V 2 bases short and J 4 bases short, with 17 bases between. CDR3 residues: CASSLSGGPSSYGYTF. The CDR3 bases are TGTGCCAGCAGCTTATCTGGCGGACCGAGTAGCTATGGCTACACCTTC.

This clone was found a few times. Here the CDR3 DNA reads TGTGCCAGTAGGTGGGCGGGGGGGTTCAATGAGCAGTTCTTC. Amino acid sequence: CASRWAGGFNEQFF. V gene TRBV27 combines with J gene TRBJ2-1, with 9 positions matching TRBD2. The CDR3 has 14 residues. With V trimmed by 9 bases and J by 6 bases, 9 bases remained unmatched. Germline assignment: CDR1 MNHEY and CDR2 SMNVEV (reference sequence).

V and J are TRBV30 and TRBJ1-2, with D uncertain. Germline values: CDR1 GTSNPN, CDR2 SVGIG (reference sequence). Deletions cut 0 bases from V and 7 bases from J, with 15 bases between. The CDR3 is 14 amino acids. CDR3 nucleotides: TGTGCCTGGAGTGTATCCCCCGAGAGCCCTGGCTACACCTTC. It yields the protein CAWSVSPESPGYTF.

The V gene is TRBV30, the J gene TRBJ2-3; D could derive from TRBD1 or TRBD2 (5 bases each). The V end was cut by 4 bases, the J end by 1 base, with 9 bases between. This CDR3 contains 13 residues. The germline CDR1 and CDR2 sequences are GTSNPN and SVGIG (reference sequence). The CDR3 loop reads CAWTGGRTDTQYF. The CDR3 coding sequence is TGTGCCTGGACTGGGGGTCGCACAGATACGCAGTATTTT. The entire variable domain, with the rest obtained from reference TRBV30 and TRBJ2-3, is as follows: SQTIHQWPATLVQPVGSPLSLECTVEGTSNPNLYWYRQAAGRGLQLLFYSVGIGQISSEVPQNLSASRPQDRQFILSSKKLLLSDSGFYLCAWTGGRTDTQYFGPGTRLTVL.

Here the CDR3 DNA reads TGCGCCAGCAGCCAAGAGACAGGGAGCAATCAGCCCCAGCATTTT. Its translation is CASSQETGSNQPQHF. V usage is TRBV4-1 and J usage is TRBJ1-5, with 7 positions matching TRBD1. The CDR3 contains 15 residues. CDR1 and CDR2 from the germline V gene are MGHRA and YSYEKL. Losses at the gene ends were 0 bases for V and 1 base for J; bases not matched to a gene: 0.

The chain links TRBV5-1 to TRBJ1-4; 8 positions match TRBD1. Germline CDR1 and CDR2: SGHRS and YFSETQ. Unmatched junction bases numbered 10, after V lost 4 bases and J lost 8 bases. The CDR3 spans 15 residues. The CDR3 protein is CASSTQGALGEKLFF. CDR3 bases: TGCGCCAGCAGCACCCAGGGGGCGCTGGGGGAAAAACTGTTTTTT.

This chain connects TRBV15 to TRBJ2-7; D may be TRBD2 (6 bases). The V gene's germline CDR1 is LNHNV and CDR2 YYDKDF (reference sequence). The CDR3 loop spans 13 amino acids. With 3 bases removed from V and 4 bases from J, the gap between germline ends came to 10 bases. CDR3: CATSSSGGYEQYF. The CDR3 DNA is TGTGCCACCAGCAGCTCCGGAGGGTACGAGCAGTACTTC.

As regards this clone: Within the sample, other DNA sequences also encode this same CDR3. The V gene is TRBV2, the J gene TRBJ2-7; 7 bases match TRBD1. J lost 4 bases, V lost 4 bases, and 7 bases had no gene match. CDR1 and CDR2 (germline): SNHLY, FYNNEI. This CDR3 comprises 14 residues. The CDR3 loop reads CASSVRTGRYEQYF. The DNA of the CDR3 is TGTGCCAGCAGTGTACGGACAGGAAGGTACGAGCAGTACTTC.

The chain combines TRBV29-1 with TRBJ1-2; TRBD1 matches 9 bases. V trimming: 4 bases; J trimming: 14 bases; junction bases outside the gene matches: 14. CDR3 length: 13 residues. CDR1 SQVTM and CDR2 ANQGSEA come from the germline V gene. As DNA, the CDR3 is TGCAGCGTTGGTTACCGGGACAGGGACGGGGAGACCTTC. This translates into CSVGYRDRDGETF.

CDR3 nucleotide sequence: TGTGCCAGCAAAGGCAGGGAAATCTATGGCTACACCTTC. Translated: CASKGREIYGYTF. The rearrangement joins TRBV2 to TRBJ1-2; the D gene is possibly TRBD1 (5 bases). CDR3 length equals 13 residues. Germline V CDR1 and CDR2: SNHLY, FYNNEI. V lost 7 bases and J 4 bases, leaving 13 bases between the germline ends.

This clone was observed at least ten times. V usage is TRBV7-2 and J usage is TRBJ2-5; D might be TRBD2 (6 bases). Trimming stripped 5 bases from V and 7 bases from J, with 26 bases between. This CDR3 spans 17 amino acids. Germline V lookup: CDR1 SGHTA, CDR2 FQGNSA. Here the CDR3 reads CASSKRAGNSNVGTQYF. In nucleotides, the CDR3 is TGTGCCAGCAGCAAGCGGGCGGGGAACTCCAATGTTGGGACCCAGTACTTC.

V is TRBV7-6 and J is TRBJ2-7; 10 nucleotides line up with TRBD1. The germline CDR1 and CDR2 sequences are SGHVS and FNYEAQ. The V gene end was trimmed by 5 bases and the J gene end by 2 bases; junction bases not matched to a gene: 6. CDR3 size: 15 residues. CDR3 loop: CASSQSGQGTYEQYF. The CDR3 nucleotides read TGTGCCAGCAGCCAATCGGGACAGGGGACCTACGAGCAGTACTTC.

V gene TRBV5-1 combines with J gene TRBJ2-5; TRBD1 agrees at 9 bases. The CDR3 extends over 16 amino acids. Losses at the gene ends were 1 base for V and 9 bases for J; bases not matched to a gene: 13. Germline values: CDR1 SGHRS, CDR2 YFSETQ. CDR3 loop: CASSLLAGTGTQAQYF. The CDR3 DNA sequence: TGCGCCAGCAGCTTGTTGGCCGGGACAGGGACGCAGGCCCAGTACTTC. The full variable domain, with the rest looked up from reference TRBV5-1 and TRBJ2-5, is KAGVTQTPRYLIKTRGQQVTLSCSPISGHRSVSWYQQTPGQGLQFLFEYFSETQRNKGNFPGRFSGRQFSNSRSEMNVSTLELGDSALYLCASSLLAGTGTQAQYFGPGTRLLVL.

The rearrangement links TRBV29-1 to TRBJ1-1; no definite D call. The CDR3 is 12 residues long. The germline CDR1 and CDR2 sequences are SQVTM and ANQGSEA. Trimming shortened V by 1 base and J by 8 bases, and 11 bases separated the two germline ends. The CDR3 coding sequence is TGCAGCGTTGAAGTAAGAGGGCAAGAAGCTTTCTTT. It is translated as CSVEVRGQEAFF.

The gene calls are TRBV5-1 and TRBJ1-2; 10 bases are a match to TRBD1. The CDR3 runs 15 residues. Trimming at V came to 4 bases and at J to 6 bases, leaving 9 bases not matched to a gene. CDR1 is SGHRS and CDR2 is YFSETQ in the germline V gene. CDR3 region: CASSQDTGTGDGYTF. CDR3 DNA sequence: TGCGCCAGCAGCCAAGACACCGGGACAGGGGATGGCTACACCTTC.

This clone appeared a few times. V usage is TRBV6-5 and J usage is TRBJ2-5; D is unresolved. Germline V lookup: CDR1 MNHEY, CDR2 SVGAGI. The CDR3 is 14 residues long. V was trimmed by 5 bases and J by 1 base, leaving 11 bases between them. The CDR3 region has the DNA TGTGCCAGCAGTCCCCGGGCCCCCCAAGAGACCCAGTACTTC. Protein product: CASSPRAPQETQYF.

The V call is TRBV27, the J call TRBJ1-2, with D unresolved. The V gene lost 3 bases and the J gene lost 6 bases, with 11 bases spanning the gap. Germline CDR1 and CDR2: MNHEY and SMNVEV (reference sequence). This CDR3 is built from 13 residues. CDR3 coding DNA: TGTGCCAGCAGTTTCGGCGTAGGCAATGGCTACACCTTC. This encodes CASSFGVGNGYTF.

V usage is TRBV5-1 and J usage is TRBJ2-5, with D possibly being TRBD1 (6 bases). The V gene's germline CDR1 is SGHRS and CDR2 YFSETQ. Trimming removed 4 bases from V and 5 bases from J, with 12 bases in between. The CDR3 is made up of 13 amino acids. CDR3 loop: CASSEQGGETQYF. In DNA form, the CDR3 reads TGCGCCAGCAGCGAACAGGGCGGGGAGACCCAGTACTTC.